Listed below are T cell receptor beta chains from one sample, sequenced in a study of T-cell memory formation after mild COVID-19. One entry per CDR3 protein results from TCRdb running MiXCR on the 5' RACE reads. Among under 300,000 distinct CDR3 sequences, over 15% were seen once, and the ten largest hold around 3.8%. The sample taken for sequencing was PBMCs or a T cell subset sorted from them (not recorded which). The receptors shown here come from a young man who had mild COVID-19 (a few samples of this study predate the infection). Cell type and time point are not known. The CDR3 runs from the conserved cysteine through the conserved F or W. Fields, in order: J gene, D gene, clone size, V gene, CDR3 protein, CDR3 DNA. The D gene is left open where the match is weak. Clone size is stated in some rows and not others, as once, few, many or a class when expanded.

>TRBJ2-7|.|many|TRBV20-1
CSARGGREQYF
TGCAGTGCTAGAGGGGGGCGCGAGCAGTACTTC
>TRBJ1-6|.|.|TRBV20-1
CSARTEKAYDNSPLHF
TGCAGTGCTAGAACGGAGAAGGCTTACGATAATTCACCCCTCCACTTT
>TRBJ2-1|.|.|TRBV5-1
CASNRDLNEQFF
TGCGCCAGCAACAGGGATCTGAATGAGCAGTTCTTC
>TRBJ1-5|TRBD1|few|TRBV18
CASSDRGLDQPQHF
TGTGCCAGCTCAGACAGGGGGTTGGATCAGCCCCAGCATTTT
>TRBJ2-3|TRBD2|few|TRBV7-3
CASSLAGGRTDTQYF
TGTGCCAGCAGCTTAGCGGGGGGTCGGACAGATACGCAGTATTTT
>TRBJ1-1|.|.|TRBV3-1
CASSHGAEAFF
TGTGCCAGCAGCCACGGGGCTGAAGCTTTCTTT
>TRBJ1-3|.|few|TRBV20-1
CSARPGAGGNTIYF
TGCAGTGCTAGACCGGGGGCGGGCGGAAACACCATATATTTT
>TRBJ2-1|.|few|TRBV12-3/TRBV12-4
CASTIDSYNEQFF
TGTGCCAGCACAATTGATTCCTACAATGAGCAGTTCTTC
>TRBJ1-2|.|few|TRBV5-1
CASSLGDALYGYTF
TGCGCCAGCAGCTTGGGGGATGCCCTCTATGGCTACACCTTC
>TRBJ2-7|.|.|TRBV20-1
CSARAQGFPYEQYF
TGCAGTGCTAGGGCGCAGGGCTTTCCCTACGAGCAGTACTTC
>TRBJ1-1|.|.|TRBV7-2
CASSLGRGAEAFF
TGTGCCAGCAGCTTGGGTCGGGGCGCTGAAGCTTTCTTT
>TRBJ2-5|.|few|TRBV7-6
CASSIRGTKETQYF
TGTGCCAGCAGCATTCGAGGGACCAAGGAGACCCAGTACTTC
>TRBJ2-6|.|few|TRBV7-8
CASSLGQSTGANVLTF
TGTGCCAGCAGCTTAGGGCAGTCGACTGGGGCCAACGTCCTGACTTTC
>TRBJ2-2|.|many|TRBV20-1
CSARGGAGAYTGELFF
TGCAGTGCTAGAGGGGGCGCAGGGGCCTACACCGGGGAGCTGTTTTTT
>TRBJ2-4|TRBD2|.|TRBV20-1
CSARGGQNIQYF
TGCAGTGCCCGGGGGGGCCAAAACATTCAGTACTTC
>TRBJ2-3|.|few|TRBV6-1
CASSTGPVGDTQYF
TGTGCCAGCAGTACCGGCCCGGTAGGAGATACGCAGTATTTT
>TRBJ2-5|.|few|TRBV7-3
CASSLTGVKETQYF
TGTGCCAGCAGCTTAACTGGTGTAAAAGAGACCCAGTACTTC